Presented here are 4 T cell receptor beta chains from one specimen sequenced in a study of cytomegalovirus exposure and HLA in healthy donors. A multiplex PCR was run with 60 Vbeta primers and 13 Jbeta primers. This table comes from immunoSEQ multiplex PCR, and its TCRdb copy is limited to in-frame clones, with some not included. The sample includes some 180,000 clones, 65% to 85% of them seen just once. Sequenced: PBMCs. The receptors originated from a man aged 35 to 55 in good health and CMV-seropositive.

The chain has TRBV11-2 and TRBJ2-7; 7 bases match TRBD1. J lost 12 bases, V lost 3 bases, and 14 bases had no gene match. The CDR3 contains 14 residues. CDR1 and CDR2 from the germline V gene are SGHAT and FQNNGV. The CDR3 nucleotides read TGTGCCAGCAGCTTCACAGGGGCCCTCTACGGTCGGTACTTC. Its protein product is CASSFTGALYGRYF.

The chain joins TRBV29-1 to TRBJ1-5; TRBD1 matches 7 bases. The CDR3 contains 12 residues. V dropped 7 bases and J dropped 4; count of bases not matched to a gene: 4. CDR1 is SQVTM and CDR2 is ANQGSEA in the germline V gene. CDR3 DNA: TGCAGCGCAGGGACAGAAAATCAGCCCCAGCATTTT. Residues: CSAGTENQPQHF.

This clone has only one observation. The genes are TRBV28 and TRBJ1-2; 7 nucleotides line up with TRBD1. V lost 5 bases and J lost 7; bases outside the gene matches: 7. Germline V lookup: CDR1 MDHEN, CDR2 SYDVKM. This CDR3 comprises 13 residues. In DNA, the CDR3 is TGTGCCAGCAGTCCCCGGGACAGAAGTGGCTACACCTTC. It is translated as CASSPRDRSGYTF.

Worth noting for this clone: At one end, the junction sequence differs from germline, possibly due to a read error. The chain couples TRBV7-8 to TRBJ2-5; 8 nucleotides line up with TRBD2. CDR3 length: 13 amino acids. The germline V gene has CDR1 SGHVS and CDR2 FQNEAQ. The DNA for the CDR3 is TGTGTCAGCGAGCGGGGGTTAAGTGAGACCCAGTACTTC. It specifies CVSERGLSETQYF. The variable domain in full, completed from reference TRBV7-8 and TRBJ2-5, reads GAGVSQSPRYKVAKRGQDVALRCDPISGHVSLFWYQQALGQGPEFLTYFQNEAQLDKSGLPSDRFFAERPEGSVSTLKIQRTQQEDSAVYLCVSERGLSETQYFGPGTRLLVL.